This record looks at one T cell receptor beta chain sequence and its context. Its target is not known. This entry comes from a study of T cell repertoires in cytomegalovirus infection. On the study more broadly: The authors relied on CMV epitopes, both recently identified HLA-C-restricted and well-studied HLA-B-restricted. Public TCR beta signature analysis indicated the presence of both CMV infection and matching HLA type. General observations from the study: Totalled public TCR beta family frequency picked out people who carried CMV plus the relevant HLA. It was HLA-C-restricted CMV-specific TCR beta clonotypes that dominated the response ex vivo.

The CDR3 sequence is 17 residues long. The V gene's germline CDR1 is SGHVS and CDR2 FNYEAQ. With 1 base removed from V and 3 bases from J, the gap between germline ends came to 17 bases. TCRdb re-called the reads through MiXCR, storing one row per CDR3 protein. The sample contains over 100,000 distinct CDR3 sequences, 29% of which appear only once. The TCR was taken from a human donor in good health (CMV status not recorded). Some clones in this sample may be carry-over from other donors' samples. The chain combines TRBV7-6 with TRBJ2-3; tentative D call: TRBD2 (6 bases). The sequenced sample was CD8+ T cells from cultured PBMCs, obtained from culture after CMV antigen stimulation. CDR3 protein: CASSLEAWGDRTDTQYF. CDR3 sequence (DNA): TGTGCCAGCAGCTTAGAAGCCTGGGGGGATAGGACAGATACGCAGTATTTT.